The sequence of this TCR beta chain was determined in a study of blood T cells in healthy people across ages. General study points: Naive T cell percentage showed a strong correlation with the diversity of TCR beta.

With a J-beta primer mix and a sample-barcoded 5' primer, a second PCR ran about 7 to 11 cycles. TCRdb itself ran the 5' RACE reads through MiXCR, one entry per CDR3 protein. The repertoire holds about a million distinct CDR3 sequences, with 35% to 40% as singletons. V lost 4 bases and J lost 6, with 19 bases in between. This CDR3 spans 16 amino acids. Germline V lookup: CDR1 SGHDN, CDR2 FVKESK. A word on this clonotype: The target antigen is unknown.

The sample was blood. This TCR came from a man in his late teens or twenties in good health. The chain is built from TRBV14 and TRBJ2-1, with a weak D call TRBD1 (6 bases). The CDR3: CASSPRGTSLPNEQFF. Here the CDR3 DNA reads TGTGCCAGCAGCCCCAGAGGGACATCCCTGCCCAATGAGCAGTTCTTC.